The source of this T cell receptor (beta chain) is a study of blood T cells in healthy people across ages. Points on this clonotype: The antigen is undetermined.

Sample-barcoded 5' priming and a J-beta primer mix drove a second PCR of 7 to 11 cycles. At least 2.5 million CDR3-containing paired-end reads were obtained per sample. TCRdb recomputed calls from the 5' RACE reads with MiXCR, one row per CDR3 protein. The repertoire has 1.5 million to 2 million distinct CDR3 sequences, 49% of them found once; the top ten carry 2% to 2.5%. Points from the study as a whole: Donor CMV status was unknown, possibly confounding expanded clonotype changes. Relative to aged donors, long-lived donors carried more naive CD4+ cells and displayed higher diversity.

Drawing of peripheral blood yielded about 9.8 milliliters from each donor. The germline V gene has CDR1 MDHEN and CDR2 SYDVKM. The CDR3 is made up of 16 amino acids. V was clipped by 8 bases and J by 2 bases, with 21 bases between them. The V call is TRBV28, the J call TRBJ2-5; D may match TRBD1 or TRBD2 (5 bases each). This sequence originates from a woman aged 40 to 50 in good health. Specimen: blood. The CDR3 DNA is TGTGCCAGCGGCTCCTGGGACCCCAAAAAACAAGAGACCCAGTACTTC. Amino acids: CASGSWDPKKQETQYF. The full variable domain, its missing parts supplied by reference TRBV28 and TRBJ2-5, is DVKVTQSSRYLVKRTGEKVFLECVQDMDHENMFWYRQDPGLGLRLIYFSYDVKMKEKGDIPEGYSVSREKKERFSLILESASTNQTSMYLCASGSWDPKKQETQYFGPGTRLLVL.